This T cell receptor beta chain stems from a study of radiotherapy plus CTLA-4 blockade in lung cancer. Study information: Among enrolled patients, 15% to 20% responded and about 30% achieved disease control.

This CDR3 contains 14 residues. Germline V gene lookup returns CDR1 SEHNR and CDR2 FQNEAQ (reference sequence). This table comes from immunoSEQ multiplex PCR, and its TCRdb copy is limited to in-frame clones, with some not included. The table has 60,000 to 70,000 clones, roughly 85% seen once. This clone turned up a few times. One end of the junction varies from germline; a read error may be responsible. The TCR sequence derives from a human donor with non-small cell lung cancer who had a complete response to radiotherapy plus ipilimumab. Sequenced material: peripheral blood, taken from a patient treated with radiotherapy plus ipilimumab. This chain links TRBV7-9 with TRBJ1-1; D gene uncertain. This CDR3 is CPLRREGFETEAFF. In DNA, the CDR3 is TGCCCCCTAAGGAGGGAAGGTTTTGAGACTGAAGCTTTCTTT.